This TCR beta chain derives from a study of T cell clonality in common variable immunodeficiency. Study results and caveats: CVID subjects showed higher TCRbeta clonality than healthy controls. Fewer TCRbeta clones were shared among CVID subjects than controls. What drives increased CVID clonality needs T cell subpopulation sequencing. In common variable immunodeficiency, TCR beta chains reportedly carried fewer deletions and N-nucleotide insertions.

This table comes from immunoSEQ multiplex PCR, and its TCRdb copy is limited to in-frame clones, with some not included. This repertoire holds over 11,000 clones, and none appear only once. Patients and controls were mostly of Caucasian heritage. This CDR3 region has 15 residues. Trimming cost V 6 bases and J 9 bases; bases outside gene matches: 12. The germline V gene has CDR1 SGHVS and CDR2 FNYEAQ. This clone turned up a few times. No antigen is known for it. The read ends 3 residues early relative to the CDR3; the germline J gene fills the gap. The chain uses TRBV7-6 and TRBJ2-1, with TRBD1 matching over 9 bases. The TCR sequence derives from a human donor with common variable immunodeficiency. The sequenced sample was peripheral blood mononuclear cells. CDR3 loop: CASRDRGQGHFEQFF. The part of the CDR3 DNA that was read is TGTGCCAGCAGGGATCGGGGACAGGGTCACTTTGAG.